The following is a T cell receptor (beta chain) sequence with its context. It has no known antigen specificity. Base quality data are lacking; no much larger clone is found one base away. These data belong to a study of technical replicates of blood from a handful of donors (TCRdb year 2017). To prepare the library, the immunoSEQ multiplex PCR assay was applied. TCRdb took this table from immuneACCESS and kept in-frame rearrangements with V and J called. Such tables lack part of the clones; where checked against another copy, unresolved V genes explain under half of the gap, and the rest is unexplained. In this sample the table shows more than 55,000 clones, approximately 90% of which occur a single time. The top ten hold 4.7% of the sample. Via the germline V gene, CDR1 is MGHDK and CDR2 SYGVNS. The CDR3 measures 14 amino acids from cysteine to phenylalanine. CDR3 DNA only is kept here, 42 bases in frame from base 1. V is pruned by 8 bases and J by 0 bases, leaving 4 bases of the junction without a gene match.

The sequencing sample was made of PBMCs. The clonotype comes from a human donor in good health. Some clones in this sample may be carry-over from other donors' samples. The receptor chain draws on TRBV25-1 and TRBJ1-1; 9 middle bases align to TRBD1. The bases read TGTGCCAGCGGGGACAGGGTGATGAACACTGAAGCTTTCTTT. Translated, this is CASGDRVMNTEAFF.